This T cell receptor beta chain stems from a study of blood T cell repertoires in COVID-19. About the research overall: Some COVID-19 samples were acute and others convalescent; all came from the United States, Italy and Spain.

This table comes from immunoSEQ multiplex PCR, and its TCRdb copy is limited to in-frame clones, with some not included. The repertoire includes about 85,000 clones, around 88% of them detected once, and 4.8% sits in the top ten. This CDR3 is built from 13 residues. Looked up from germline, CDR1 is LGHDT and CDR2 is YNNKEL (reference sequence). V shed 4 bases and J shed 8 bases, with 14 bases lying between them. J is TRBJ1-2 and V is TRBV3-1 (or the pseudogene TRBV3-2); D perhaps matches TRBD1 (6 bases). The sequencing input was peripheral blood. The receptor's source is a woman of 80 years or more with acute or convalescent COVID-19. Written as DNA, the CDR3 is TGTGCCAGCAGCCTGAATTACAGGGACGGCTACACCTTC. Its translation is CASSLNYRDGYTF.